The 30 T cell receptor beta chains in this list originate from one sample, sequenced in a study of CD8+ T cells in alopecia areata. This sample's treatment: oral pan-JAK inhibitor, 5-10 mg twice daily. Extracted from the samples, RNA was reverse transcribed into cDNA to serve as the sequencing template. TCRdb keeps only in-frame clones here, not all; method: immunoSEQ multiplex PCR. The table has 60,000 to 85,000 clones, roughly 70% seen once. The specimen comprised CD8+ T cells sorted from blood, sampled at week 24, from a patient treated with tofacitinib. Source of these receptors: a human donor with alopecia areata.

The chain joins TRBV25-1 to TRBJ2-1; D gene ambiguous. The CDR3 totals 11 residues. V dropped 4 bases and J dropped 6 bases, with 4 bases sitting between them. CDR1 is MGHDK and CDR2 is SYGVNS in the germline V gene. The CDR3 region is CASSVGNEQFF. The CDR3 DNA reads TGTGCCAGCAGTGTAGGCAATGAGCAGTTCTTC.

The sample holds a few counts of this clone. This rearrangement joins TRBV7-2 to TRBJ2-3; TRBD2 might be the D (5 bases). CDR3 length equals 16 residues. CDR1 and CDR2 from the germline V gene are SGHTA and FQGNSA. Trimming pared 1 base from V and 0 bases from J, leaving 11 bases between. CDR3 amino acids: CASSLGRGTSTDTQYF. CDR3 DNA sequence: TGTGCCAGCAGCTTAGGACGGGGTACTAGCACAGATACGCAGTATTTT.

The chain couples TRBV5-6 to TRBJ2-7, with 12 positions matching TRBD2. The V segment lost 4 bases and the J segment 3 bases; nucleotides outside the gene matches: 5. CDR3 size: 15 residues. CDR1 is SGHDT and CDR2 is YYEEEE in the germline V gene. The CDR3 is CASSLAGGLGYEQYF. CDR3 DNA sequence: TGTGCCAGCAGCCTAGCGGGAGGGCTGGGCTACGAGCAGTACTTC.

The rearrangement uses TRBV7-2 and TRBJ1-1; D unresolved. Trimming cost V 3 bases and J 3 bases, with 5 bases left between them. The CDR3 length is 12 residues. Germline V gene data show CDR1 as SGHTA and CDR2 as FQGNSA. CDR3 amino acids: CASSFTHTEAFF. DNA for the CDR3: TGTGCCAGCAGCTTTACGCACACTGAAGCTTTCTTT.

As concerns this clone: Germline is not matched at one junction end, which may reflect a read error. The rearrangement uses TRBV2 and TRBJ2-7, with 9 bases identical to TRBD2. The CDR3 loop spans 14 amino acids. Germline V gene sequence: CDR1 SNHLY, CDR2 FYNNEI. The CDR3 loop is CASGASGDFYGQYF. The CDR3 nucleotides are TGTGCCAGCGGGGCTAGCGGGGATTTCTACGGGCAGTACTTC.

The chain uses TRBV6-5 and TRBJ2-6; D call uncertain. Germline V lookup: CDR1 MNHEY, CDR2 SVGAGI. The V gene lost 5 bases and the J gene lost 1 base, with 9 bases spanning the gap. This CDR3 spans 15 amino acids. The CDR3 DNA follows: TGTGCCAGCAGTGGAGAGCTTTCTGGGGCCAACGTCCTGACTTTC. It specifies CASSGELSGANVLTF.

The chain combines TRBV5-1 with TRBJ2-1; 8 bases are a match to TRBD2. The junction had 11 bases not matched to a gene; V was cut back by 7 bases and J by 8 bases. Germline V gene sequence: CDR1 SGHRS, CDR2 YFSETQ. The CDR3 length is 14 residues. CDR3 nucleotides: TGCGCCAGCCAACACTTAGCGGGAATCGATGAGCAGTTCTTC. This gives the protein CASQHLAGIDEQFF.

The CDR3 sequence: CASSQGHNYGYTF. The CDR3 DNA sequence: TGTGCCAGCAGCCAGGGACACAACTATGGCTACACCTTC. The chain uses TRBV5-6 and TRBJ1-2, with D maybe TRBD1 (6 bases). CDR3 length: 13 amino acids. CDR1 is SGHDT, CDR2 YYEEEE, per germline. V lost 4 bases to trimming and J lost 2 bases, with 9 bases between them.

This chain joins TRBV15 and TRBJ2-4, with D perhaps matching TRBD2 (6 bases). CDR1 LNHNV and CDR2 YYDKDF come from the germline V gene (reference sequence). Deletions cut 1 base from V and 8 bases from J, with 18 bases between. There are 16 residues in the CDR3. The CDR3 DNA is TGTGCCACCAGCAGAGTGGGGGACTTGACCCGACACATTCAGTACTTC. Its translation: CATSRVGDLTRHIQYF.

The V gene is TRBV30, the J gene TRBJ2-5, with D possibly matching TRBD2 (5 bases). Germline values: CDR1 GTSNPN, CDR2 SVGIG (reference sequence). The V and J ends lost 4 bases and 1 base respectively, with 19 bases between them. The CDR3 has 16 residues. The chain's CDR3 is CAWTSLPPAAQETQYF. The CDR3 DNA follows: TGTGCCTGGACCTCTCTCCCCCCAGCGGCCCAAGAGACCCAGTACTTC.

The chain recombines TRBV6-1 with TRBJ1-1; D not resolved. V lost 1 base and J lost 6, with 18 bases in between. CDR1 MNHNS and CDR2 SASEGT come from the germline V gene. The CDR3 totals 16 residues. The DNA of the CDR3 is TGTGCCAGCAGTGAAGTTATCTCGGTTCCGAATGCTGAAGCTTTCTTT. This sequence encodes CASSEVISVPNAEAFF.

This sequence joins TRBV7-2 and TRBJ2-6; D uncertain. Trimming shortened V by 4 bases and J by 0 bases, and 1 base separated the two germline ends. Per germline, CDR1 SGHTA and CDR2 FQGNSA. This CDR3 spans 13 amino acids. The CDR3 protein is CASSYSGANVLTF. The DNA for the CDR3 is TGTGCCAGCAGCTACTCTGGGGCCAACGTCCTGACTTTC.

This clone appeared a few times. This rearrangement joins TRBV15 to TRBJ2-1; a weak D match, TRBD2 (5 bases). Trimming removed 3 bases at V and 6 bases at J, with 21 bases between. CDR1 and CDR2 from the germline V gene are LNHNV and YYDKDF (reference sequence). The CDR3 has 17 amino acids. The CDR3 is CATSSLPTEALVNEQFF. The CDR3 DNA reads TGTGCCACCAGCAGCCTACCTACAGAGGCACTAGTCAATGAGCAGTTCTTC.

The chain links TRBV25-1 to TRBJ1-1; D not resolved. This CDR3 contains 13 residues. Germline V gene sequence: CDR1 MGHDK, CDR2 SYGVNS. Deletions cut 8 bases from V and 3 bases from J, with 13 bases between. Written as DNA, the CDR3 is TGTGCCAGCTCGGATAGACTAGACACTGAAGCTTTCTTT. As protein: CASSDRLDTEAFF.

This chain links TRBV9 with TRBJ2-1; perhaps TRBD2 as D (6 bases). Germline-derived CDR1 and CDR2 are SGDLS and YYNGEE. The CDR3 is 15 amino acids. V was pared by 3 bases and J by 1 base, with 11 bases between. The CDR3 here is CASSGGTSSYNEQFF. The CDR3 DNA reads TGTGCCAGCAGCGGCGGGACTTCTTCCTACAATGAGCAGTTCTTC. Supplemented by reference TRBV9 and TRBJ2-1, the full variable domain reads DSGVTQTPKHLITATGQRVTLRCSPRSGDLSVYWYQQSLDQGLQFLIQYYNGEERAKGNILERFSAQQFPDLHSELNLSSLELGDSALYFCASSGGTSSYNEQFFGPGTRLTVL.

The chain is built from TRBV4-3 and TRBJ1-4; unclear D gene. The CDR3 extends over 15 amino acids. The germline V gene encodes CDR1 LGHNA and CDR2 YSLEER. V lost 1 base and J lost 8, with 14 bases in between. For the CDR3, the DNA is TGCGCCAGCAGCCAAGGGACCGGCGTGGACGAAAAACTGTTTTTT. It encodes CASSQGTGVDEKLFF.

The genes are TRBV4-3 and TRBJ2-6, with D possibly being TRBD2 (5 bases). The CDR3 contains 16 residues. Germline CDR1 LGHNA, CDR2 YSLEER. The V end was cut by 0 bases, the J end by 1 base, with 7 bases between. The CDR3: CASSQEPGSGANVLTF. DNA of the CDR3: TGCGCCAGCAGCCAAGAGCCGGGATCTGGGGCCAACGTCCTGACTTTC.

The CDR3 nucleotides read TGTGCCAGCAGCTCAACGGGAGACAGCCTCCACTTT. Protein: CASSSTGDSLHF. The J gene is TRBJ1-6, the V gene TRBV13, with D possibly TRBD1 on 5 matching bases. This CDR3 is 12 amino acids long. Germline loops: CDR1 PRHDT, CDR2 FYEKMQ (reference sequence). The V end lost 4 bases, the J end lost 15 bases, and 13 bases lay between the germline ends.

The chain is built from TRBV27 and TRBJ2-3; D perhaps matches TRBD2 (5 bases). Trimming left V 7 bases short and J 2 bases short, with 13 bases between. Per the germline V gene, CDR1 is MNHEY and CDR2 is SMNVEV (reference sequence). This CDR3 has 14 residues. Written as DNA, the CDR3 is TGTGCCAGCAAGTTCCGGGGTAACACAGATACGCAGTATTTT. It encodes CASKFRGNTDTQYF.

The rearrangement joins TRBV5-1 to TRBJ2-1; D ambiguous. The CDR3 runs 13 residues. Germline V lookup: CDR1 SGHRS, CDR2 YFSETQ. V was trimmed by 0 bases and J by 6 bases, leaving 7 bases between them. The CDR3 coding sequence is TGCGCCAGCAGCTTGGAACCCAGCAATGAGCAGTTCTTC. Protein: CASSLEPSNEQFF.

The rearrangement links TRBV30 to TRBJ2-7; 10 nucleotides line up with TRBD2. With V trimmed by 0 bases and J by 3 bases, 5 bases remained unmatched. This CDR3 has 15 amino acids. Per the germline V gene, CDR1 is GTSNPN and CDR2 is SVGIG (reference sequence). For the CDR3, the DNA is TGTGCCTGGAGTGTCCTAGCGGGGGCCCGCTACGAGCAGTACTTC. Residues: CAWSVLAGARYEQYF.

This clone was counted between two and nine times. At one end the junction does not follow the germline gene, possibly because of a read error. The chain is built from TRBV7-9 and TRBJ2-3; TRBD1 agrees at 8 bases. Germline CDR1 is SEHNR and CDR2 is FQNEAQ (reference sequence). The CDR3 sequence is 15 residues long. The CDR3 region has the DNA TGCGCCAGCAGCCAAGACAGGGGCGGGGCAGATACGCAGTATTTT. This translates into CASSQDRGGADTQYF.

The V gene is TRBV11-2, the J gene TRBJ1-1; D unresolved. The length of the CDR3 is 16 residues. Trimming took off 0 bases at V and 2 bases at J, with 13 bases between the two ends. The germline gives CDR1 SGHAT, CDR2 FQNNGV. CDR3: CASSLEDIILNTEAFF. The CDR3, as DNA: TGTGCCAGCAGCTTAGAAGATATCATTCTAAACACTGAAGCTTTCTTT.

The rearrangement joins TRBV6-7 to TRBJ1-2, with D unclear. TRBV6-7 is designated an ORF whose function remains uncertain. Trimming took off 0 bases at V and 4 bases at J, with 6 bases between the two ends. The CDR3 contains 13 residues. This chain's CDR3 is CASSYSLGYGYTF. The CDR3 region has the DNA TGTGCCAGCAGTTACTCACTGGGCTATGGCTACACCTTC.

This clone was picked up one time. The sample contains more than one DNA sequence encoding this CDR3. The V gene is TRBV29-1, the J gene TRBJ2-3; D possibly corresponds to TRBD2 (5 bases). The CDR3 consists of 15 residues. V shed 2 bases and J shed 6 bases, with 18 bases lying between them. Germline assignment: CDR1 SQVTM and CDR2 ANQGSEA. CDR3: CSVEKPLDHTDTQYF. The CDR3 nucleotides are TGCAGCGTTGAAAAGCCACTAGACCACACGGATACGCAGTATTTT.

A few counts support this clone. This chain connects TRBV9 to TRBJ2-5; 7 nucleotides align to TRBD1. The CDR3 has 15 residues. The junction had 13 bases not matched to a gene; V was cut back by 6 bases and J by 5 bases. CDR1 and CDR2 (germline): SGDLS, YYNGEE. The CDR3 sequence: CASTPEGGVRETQYF. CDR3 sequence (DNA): TGTGCCAGCACCCCTGAAGGGGGCGTCAGGGAGACCCAGTACTTC.

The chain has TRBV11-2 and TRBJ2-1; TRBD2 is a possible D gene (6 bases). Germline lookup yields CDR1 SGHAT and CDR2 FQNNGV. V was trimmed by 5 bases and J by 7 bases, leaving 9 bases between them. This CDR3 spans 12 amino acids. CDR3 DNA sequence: TGTGCCAGCAGCCGACTAGGGAATGAGCAGTTCTTC. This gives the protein CASSRLGNEQFF.

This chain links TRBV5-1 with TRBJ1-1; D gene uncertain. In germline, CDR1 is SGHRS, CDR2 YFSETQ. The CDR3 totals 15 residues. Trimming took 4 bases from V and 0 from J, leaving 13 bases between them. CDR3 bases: TGCGCCAGCAGCCCCTCCTGGCAGTTGAACACTGAAGCTTTCTTT. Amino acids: CASSPSWQLNTEAFF.

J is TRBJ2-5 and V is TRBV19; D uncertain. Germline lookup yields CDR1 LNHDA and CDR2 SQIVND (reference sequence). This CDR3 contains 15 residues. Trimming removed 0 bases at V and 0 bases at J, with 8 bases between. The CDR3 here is CASSIDWLDQETQYF. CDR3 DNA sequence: TGTGCCAGTAGTATAGATTGGTTGGACCAAGAGACCCAGTACTTC.

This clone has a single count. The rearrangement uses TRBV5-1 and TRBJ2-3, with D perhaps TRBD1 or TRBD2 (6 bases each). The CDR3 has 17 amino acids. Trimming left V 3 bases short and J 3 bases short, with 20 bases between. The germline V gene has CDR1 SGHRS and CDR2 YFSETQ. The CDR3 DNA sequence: TGCGCCAGCAGCTGGAGACCACAGGGACTGGGAACAGATACGCAGTATTTT. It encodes CASSWRPQGLGTDTQYF.